This T cell receptor (beta chain) was observed in a study of OX40 agonist ivuxolimab in advanced cancers. Turning to the study itself: Averaging roughly 60 years in age, with a range of roughly 23 to 85, the cohort was 65% to 90% male. Three patients got partial responses; one had hepatocellular carcinoma and two had cutaneous melanoma. Study-wide points: Average numbers of expanded clones were greater in CD8+ T cells than in CD4+.

Germline assignment: CDR1 SGHRS and CDR2 YFSETQ. The CDR3 runs to 15 residues. V was cut by 4 bases and J by 2 bases, with 15 bases left in between. About this clone: Its antigen is as yet unknown.

Sequencing was performed with immunoSEQ multiplex PCR; in TCRdb, only in-frame clones are kept and a portion is missing. The table includes 74,000 or so clones, approximately 92% detected once. The origin of this receptor is an adult with an advanced solid tumor such as melanoma, head and neck, liver or kidney cancer. The sample was CD4+ or CD8+ T cells sorted from blood, taken in a trial of the OX40 agonist ivuxolimab. The chain links TRBV5-1 to TRBJ1-1, with D unresolved. The CDR3 sequence: CASSLGRTPNTEAFF. The CDR3 DNA sequence: TGCGCCAGCAGCCTCGGACGCACTCCCAACACTGAAGCTTTCTTT.